This T cell receptor beta chain was captured by sequencing in a study of vaccination effects on CD4 cells after COVID-19. Germline V CDR1 and CDR2: SGHNT, YYREEE (reference sequence). This CDR3 has 15 residues. With V trimmed by 3 bases and J by 7 bases, 8 bases remained unmatched. To note about this clone: As yet, its antigen is unknown.

Antigen-specific CD4+ T cells were expanded (with viral peptide pools) by the ViraFEST assay ahead of sequencing. It was after nine to ten days of culture that CD4+ T cells were isolated. Participants each got two BNT162b2 or mRNA-1273 vaccine doses. Clones were read by immunoSEQ multiplex PCR, and TCRdb kept only the in-frame ones, dropping some. The data contain about 61,000 clones, 60% to 75% of them singletons. This receptor was taken from a human donor who received a COVID-19 vaccine. This specimen consisted of CD4+ T cells from PBMCs cultured with HCoV-229E spike peptides, obtained after COVID-19 vaccination. The V gene is TRBV5-4, the J gene TRBJ1-1; TRBD1 aligns across 11 bases. CDR3 sequence reads: CASSSRDRGTIEAFF. The CDR3 region has the DNA TGTGCCAGCAGCTCCCGGGACAGGGGGACAATTGAAGCTTTCTTT.